One sample yielded the 23 T cell receptor beta chains listed below, sequenced in a study of blood T cell repertoires in COVID-19. Sequencing used immunoSEQ multiplex PCR; TCRdb keeps in-frame clones, though not all of them. The sample has tens of thousands of clones; around 72% are singletons. The sequenced sample consisted of peripheral blood. The receptors stem from a woman of 80 years or more with acute or convalescent COVID-19.

This clone was picked up one time. The V call is TRBV9, the J call TRBJ2-7; 7 bases map to TRBD2. This CDR3 comprises 14 residues. V was clipped by 4 bases and J by 3 bases; unmatched bases: 7. CDR1 and CDR2 from the germline V gene are SGDLS and YYNGEE. CDR3 sequence: CASSRWGEGYEQYF. CDR3 nucleotide sequence: TGTGCCAGCAGCCGGTGGGGGGAGGGCTACGAGCAGTACTTC.

This clone was counted at least ten times. This sequence joins TRBV19 and TRBJ1-1; perhaps TRBD1 as D (5 bases). The CDR3 is 13 amino acids. V shed 3 bases and J shed 6 bases, with 11 bases lying between them. From germline, CDR1 is LNHDA and CDR2 SQIVND (reference sequence). CDR3 sequence: CASSIAGGAEAFF. The CDR3 nucleotides are TGTGCCAGTAGTATTGCGGGGGGGGCTGAAGCTTTCTTT. Full variable domain (outside the CDR3, taken from reference TRBV19 and TRBJ1-1): DGGITQSPKYLFRKEGQNVTLSCEQNLNHDAMYWYRQDPGQGLRLIYYSQIVNDFQKGDIAEGYSVSREKKESFPLTVTSAQKNPTAFYLCASSIAGGAEAFFGQGTRLTVV.

DNA of the CDR3: TGTGCCAGCAGCGTAGAAGGACTAAACACTGAAGCTTTCTTT. Translation gives CASSVEGLNTEAFF. This chain links TRBV9 with TRBJ1-1, with D hard to call. Germline V gene data show CDR1 as SGDLS and CDR2 as YYNGEE. This CDR3 is built from 14 residues. V lost 0 bases to trimming and J lost 2 bases, with 8 bases between them.

The rearrangement uses TRBV5-8 and TRBJ1-3; a weak D match, TRBD1 (6 bases). The CDR3 sequence is 15 residues long. CDR1 SGHTS and CDR2 YDEGEE come from the germline V gene. V shed 3 bases and J shed 1 base, with 11 bases lying between them. The CDR3 sequence is CASSSGATSGNTIYF. CDR3 nucleotide sequence: TGTGCCAGCAGCTCAGGGGCAACGTCTGGAAACACCATATATTTT.

The chain links TRBV9 to TRBJ1-1; 8 bases agree with TRBD1. V shed 0 bases and J 4 bases; nucleotides not matched to a gene: 8. CDR1 is SGDLS and CDR2 is YYNGEE in the germline V gene. The CDR3 covers 16 residues. CDR3 DNA: TGTGCCAGCAGCGTAGCCGAGGGGACAGGACGCACTGAAGCTTTCTTT. Translating it yields CASSVAEGTGRTEAFF.

The chain carries TRBV27 and TRBJ2-7; a weak D match, TRBD1 (6 bases). Between the trimmed V and J ends, which lost 4 bases and 2 bases, there was a span of 15 bases. The CDR3 runs 15 residues. Germline loops: CDR1 MNHEY, CDR2 SMNVEV (reference sequence). CDR3: CASSSSSRGTYEQYF. The CDR3 DNA reads as TGTGCCAGCAGTTCCTCCTCGAGGGGGACCTACGAGCAGTACTTC.

This chain joins TRBV5-1 and TRBJ1-1, with D possibly being TRBD1 (6 bases). Germline-derived CDR1 and CDR2 are SGHRS and YFSETQ. With 0 bases removed from V and 10 bases from J, the gap between germline ends came to 25 bases. The CDR3 length is 17 residues. CDR3 DNA sequence: TGCGCCAGCAGCTTGGGTTTAATAATGGGAGGGGACATATCAGCTTTCTTT. Encoded protein: CASSLGLIMGGDISAFF.

The V call is TRBV5-1, the J call TRBJ1-1; 7 positions match TRBD1. This CDR3 is 15 amino acids long. CDR1 SGHRS and CDR2 YFSETQ come from the germline V gene. V lost 3 bases, J lost 1 base, and 6 bases stayed unmatched. The CDR3: CASSSTGRQNTEAFF. The CDR3 coding sequence is TGCGCCAGCAGCTCGACAGGGAGGCAGAACACTGAAGCTTTCTTT.

This rearrangement joins TRBV7-8 to TRBJ2-7, with 8 bases that match TRBD1. This CDR3 region has 16 residues. Looked up from germline, CDR1 is SGHVS and CDR2 is FQNEAQ. J was trimmed by 2 bases and V by 0 bases; bases with no gene match: 6. Written as DNA, the CDR3 is TGTGCCAGCAGCTTAGCGGTAGGACAGGGCGCCTACGAGCAGTACTTC. Translation gives CASSLAVGQGAYEQYF. The full variable domain, in which reference TRBV7-8 and TRBJ2-7 provide the parts outside the CDR3, is GAGVSQSPRYKVAKRGQDVALRCDPISGHVSLFWYQQALGQGPEFLTYFQNEAQLDKSGLPSDRFFAERPEGSVSTLKIQRTQQEDSAVYLCASSLAVGQGAYEQYFGPGTRLTVT.

This clone appeared a few times. This chain joins TRBV7-2 and TRBJ1-2; TRBD1 agrees at 9 bases. Germline V lookup: CDR1 SGHTA, CDR2 FQGNSA. The CDR3 runs 14 residues. The junction had 6 bases not matched to a gene; V was cut back by 4 bases and J by 6 bases. CDR3 residues: CASSSDRGINGYTF. In DNA form, the CDR3 reads TGTGCCAGCAGCTCGGACAGGGGAATAAATGGCTACACCTTC. Full variable domain (missing parts from reference TRBV7-2 and TRBJ1-2): GAGVSQSPSNKVTEKGKDVELRCDPISGHTALYWYRQSLGQGLEFLIYFQGNSAPDKSGLPSDRFSAERTGGSVSTLTIQRTQQEDSAVYLCASSSDRGINGYTFGSGTRLTVV.

The chain employs TRBV12-5 and TRBJ2-5; 8 bases are a match to TRBD1. With V trimmed by 6 bases and J by 5 bases, 5 bases remained unmatched. There are 13 residues in the CDR3. Germline V CDR1 and CDR2: LGHNT, FRNRAP. The CDR3 sequence: CASGSGGRETQYF. The CDR3, as DNA: TGTGCTAGTGGCTCAGGGGGCAGGGAGACCCAGTACTTC.

This chain links TRBV12-3 or TRBV12-4 with TRBJ1-1; no clear D gene. The CDR3 extends over 13 amino acids. Trimming stripped 2 bases from V and 3 bases from J, with 7 bases between. The CDR3 DNA follows: TGTGCCAGCAGTTTAACACGGGACACTGAAGCTTTCTTT. This encodes CASSLTRDTEAFF.

As DNA, the CDR3 is TGCGCCAGCAGCCAACAGGGCGGGAGCAATCAGCCCCAGCATTTT. This translates into CASSQQGGSNQPQHF. The chain links TRBV5-1 to TRBJ1-5, with D possibly matching TRBD1 (6 bases). The length of the CDR3 is 15 residues. From germline, CDR1 is SGHRS and CDR2 YFSETQ. Trimming pared 4 bases from V and 1 base from J, leaving 12 bases between.

CDR3 nucleotide sequence: TGTGCCAGCAGCTTAGGCAGGGCAAGCAATCAGCCCCAGCATTTT. This translates into CASSLGRASNQPQHF. This rearrangement joins TRBV7-9 to TRBJ1-5, with D possibly matching TRBD1 (5 bases). V was clipped by 1 base and J by 1 base, with 8 bases between them. The CDR3 consists of 15 residues. Looked up from germline, CDR1 is SEHNR and CDR2 is FQNEAQ (reference sequence).

The chain has TRBV6-5 and TRBJ2-2, with D unresolved. V lost 1 base and J 1 base, leaving 4 bases between the germline ends. Germline CDR1 is MNHEY and CDR2 is SVGAGI. This CDR3 contains 14 residues. The CDR3 here is CASSYLVNTGELFF. For the CDR3, the DNA is TGTGCCAGCAGTTACTTAGTGAACACCGGGGAGCTGTTTTTT.

The genes are TRBV5-4 and TRBJ2-7; 8 bases match TRBD2. The CDR3 covers 13 residues. The ends lost 5 bases at V and 5 bases at J; junction bases unmatched: 6. Germline V CDR1 and CDR2: SGHNT, YYREEE (reference sequence). In DNA form, the CDR3 reads TGTGCCAGCAGGTCGGGGGGGATCGACGAGCAGTACTTC. It encodes CASRSGGIDEQYF.

This sequence joins TRBV21-1 and TRBJ1-2; the table's D gene call, TRBD1, was not cross checked with the DNA. TRBV21-1 is tagged as a pseudogene. The CDR3 has 14 amino acids. CDR3: CASSSSTANYGYTF. The CDR3 coding sequence is TGTGCCAGCAGCAGCTCAACAGCTAACTATGGCTACACCTTC.

This clone was seen once. V and J are TRBV29-1 and TRBJ2-1; D not certain. Germline-derived CDR1 and CDR2 are SQVTM and ANQGSEA. The CDR3 has 10 residues. V was pared by 4 bases and J by 8 bases, with 6 bases between. The CDR3 DNA is TGCAGCGTTGTAATTCATGAGCAGTTCTTC. This translates into CSVVIHEQFF.

This clone turned up a few times. The CDR3 here is CSAEQGEAFF. CDR3 DNA sequence: TGCAGTGCCGAGCAGGGAGAAGCTTTCTTT. V and J are TRBV20-1 and TRBJ1-1; perhaps TRBD1 as D (5 bases). Germline V lookup: CDR1 DFQATT, CDR2 SNEGSKA (reference sequence). Trimming removed 6 bases at V and 8 bases at J, with 10 bases between. The CDR3 extends over 10 amino acids.

The count of this clone is one. This chain connects TRBV9 to TRBJ2-1, with 7 bases that match TRBD2. J lost 1 base, V lost 1 base, and 2 bases had no gene match. In germline, CDR1 is SGDLS, CDR2 YYNGEE. The CDR3 is 15 amino acids. CDR3 loop: CASSVYSGSYNEQFF. CDR3 DNA: TGTGCCAGCAGCGTATATAGCGGGTCCTACAATGAGCAGTTCTTC.

This chain joins TRBV2 and TRBJ2-3; 9 bases are shared with TRBD2. The germline gives CDR1 SNHLY, CDR2 FYNNEI. V lost 7 bases and J lost 6; bases outside the gene matches: 8. CDR3 length: 14 residues. The CDR3 nucleotides read TGTGCCAGCAATTATGCGGGGGGGCGTGATACGCAGTATTTT. Encoded protein: CASNYAGGRDTQYF.

The chain combines TRBV6-1 with TRBJ1-6, with unresolved D. The CDR3 spans 16 residues. Trimming removed 0 bases at V and 6 bases at J, with 12 bases between. Per germline, CDR1 MNHNS and CDR2 SASEGT. Written as DNA, the CDR3 is TGTGCCAGCAGTGAAGCGCTTCAAGGGAGTAATTCACCCCTCCACTTT. It yields the protein CASSEALQGSNSPLHF.

V is TRBV12-3 or TRBV12-4 and J is TRBJ1-1, with a possible D match to TRBD1 (6 bases). The CDR3 is 13 amino acids. Trimming took 4 bases from V and 1 from J, leaving 7 bases between them. Written as DNA, the CDR3 is TGTGCCAGCAGTTGGACAGAGAACACTGAAGCTTTCTTT. This encodes CASSWTENTEAFF.